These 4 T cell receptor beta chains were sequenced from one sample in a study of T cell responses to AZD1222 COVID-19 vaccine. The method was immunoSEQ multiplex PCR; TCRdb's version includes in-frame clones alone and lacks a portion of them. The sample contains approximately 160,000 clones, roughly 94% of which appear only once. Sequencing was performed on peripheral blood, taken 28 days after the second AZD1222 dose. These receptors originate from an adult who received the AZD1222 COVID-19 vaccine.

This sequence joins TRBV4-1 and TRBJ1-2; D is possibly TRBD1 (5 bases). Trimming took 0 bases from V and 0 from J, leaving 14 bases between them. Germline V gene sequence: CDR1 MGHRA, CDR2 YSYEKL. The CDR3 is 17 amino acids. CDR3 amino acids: CASSQDEGVSANYGYTF. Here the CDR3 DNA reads TGCGCCAGCAGCCAAGATGAAGGGGTCTCAGCTAACTATGGCTACACCTTC.

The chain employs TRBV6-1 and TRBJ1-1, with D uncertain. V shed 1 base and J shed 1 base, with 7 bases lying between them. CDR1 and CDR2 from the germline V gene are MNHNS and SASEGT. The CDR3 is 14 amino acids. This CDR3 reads CASSEVFRNTEAFF. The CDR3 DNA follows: TGTGCCAGCAGTGAAGTATTCAGGAACACTGAAGCTTTCTTT.

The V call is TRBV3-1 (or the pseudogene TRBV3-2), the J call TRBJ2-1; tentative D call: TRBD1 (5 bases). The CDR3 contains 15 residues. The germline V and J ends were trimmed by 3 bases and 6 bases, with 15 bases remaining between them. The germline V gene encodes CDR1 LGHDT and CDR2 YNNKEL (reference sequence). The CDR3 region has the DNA TGTGCCAGCAGCCATAGAGTACAGGCGCTCAATGAGCAGTTCTTC. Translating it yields CASSHRVQALNEQFF.

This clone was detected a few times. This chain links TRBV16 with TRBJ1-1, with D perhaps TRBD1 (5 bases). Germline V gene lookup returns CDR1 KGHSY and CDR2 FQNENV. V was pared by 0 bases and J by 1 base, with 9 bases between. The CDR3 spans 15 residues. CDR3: CASSQSSDRNTEAFF. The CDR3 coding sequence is TGTGCCAGCAGCCAATCCTCCGACAGGAACACTGAAGCTTTCTTT.